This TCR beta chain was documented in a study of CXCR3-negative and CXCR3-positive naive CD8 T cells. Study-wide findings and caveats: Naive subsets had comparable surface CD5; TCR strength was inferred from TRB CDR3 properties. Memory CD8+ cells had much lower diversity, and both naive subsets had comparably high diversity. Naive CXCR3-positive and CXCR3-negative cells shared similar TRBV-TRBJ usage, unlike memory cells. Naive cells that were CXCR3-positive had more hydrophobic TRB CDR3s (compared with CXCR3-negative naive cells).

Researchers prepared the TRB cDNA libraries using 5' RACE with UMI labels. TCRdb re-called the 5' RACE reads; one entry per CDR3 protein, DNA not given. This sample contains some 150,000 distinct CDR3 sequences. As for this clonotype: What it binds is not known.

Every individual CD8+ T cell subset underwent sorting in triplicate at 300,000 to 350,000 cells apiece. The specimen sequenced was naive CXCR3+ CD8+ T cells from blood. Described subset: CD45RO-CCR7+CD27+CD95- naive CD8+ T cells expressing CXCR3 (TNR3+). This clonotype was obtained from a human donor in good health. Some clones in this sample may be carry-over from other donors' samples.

The CDR3: CASSQYLEIADSYNEQFF. The chain employs TRBV4-2 and TRBJ2-1. The CDR3 totals 18 residues. The germline gives CDR1 LGHNA, CDR2 YNFKEQ.